This T cell receptor (beta chain) was captured in a study of cytomegalovirus exposure and HLA in healthy donors. Findings and caveats of the study: In a later analysis, TCR beta V- and J-gene trimming was associated with a missense DCLRE1C variant. Only CMV serostatus was available as immune exposure information. What was likely a sequencing artifact was a cluster of highly shared sequence variants.

The PCR employed 60 Vbeta primers together with 13 Jbeta primers. Using immunoSEQ multiplex PCR, the repertoire was profiled, and TCRdb retains in-frame clones only, with some absent. The sample lists hundreds of thousands of clones, approximately 90% occurring once. In germline, CDR1 is GTSNPN, CDR2 SVGIG (reference sequence). With 8 bases clipped from V and 4 bases from J, the junction kept 6 bases outside the gene matches. CDR3 length equals 13 residues. Notes on this clone: Its cognate antigen is unknown.

The sequenced material came from PBMCs. J is TRBJ2-2 and V is TRBV30, with 8 bases identical to TRBD1. The receptor comes from a woman aged 18 to 35 in good health and CMV-seronegative. The CDR3: CAADRVSTGELFF. For the CDR3, the DNA is TGTGCCGCGGACAGGGTGAGCACCGGGGAGCTGTTTTTT.